This passage covers 27 T cell receptor beta chains from one sample sequenced in a study of vaccination and CD4 T cells after COVID-19. Sequencing of DNA taken from cultured CD4+ T cells relied on the Oncomine TCR Beta short-read assay. TCRdb re-derived calls from the PCR reads in MiXCR, one entry per CDR3 protein. The top ten hold 7.4% of the sample, which has approximately 21,000 distinct CDR3 sequences, about 52% seen once. Their target antigens are unknown. The treatment denotes: approximately nine-day PBMC culture with coronavirus spike peptide pools or control peptides (ViraFEST assay). Sequenced sample: CD4+ T cells from blood, cultured in vitro. Every receptor here comes from a human donor who had recovered from COVID-19.

The chain is built from TRBV19 and TRBJ1-5, with D possibly being TRBD1 (6 bases). The CDR3 spans 13 residues. V was cut by 7 bases and J by 7 bases, with 14 bases left in between. The V gene's germline CDR1 is LNHDA and CDR2 SQIVND (reference sequence). CDR3 sequence: CASTPGGRQPQHF. The CDR3, as DNA: TGTGCCAGTACCCCGGGGGGGCGGCAGCCCCAGCATTTT.

This clonotype was counted between two and nine times. The chain combines TRBV6-1 with TRBJ1-1; tentatively, D is TRBD1 (5 bases). With 7 bases removed from V and 8 bases from J, the gap between germline ends came to 17 bases. Germline values: CDR1 MNHNS, CDR2 SASEGT. The CDR3 covers 13 residues. As DNA, the CDR3 is TGTGCCAGCACCCCATCTCGGGGCGCCGAAGCTTTCTTT. This translates into CASTPSRGAEAFF.

The rearrangement uses TRBV19 and TRBJ1-1; no firm D call. The germline gives CDR1 LNHDA, CDR2 SQIVND (reference sequence). The CDR3 length is 12 residues. V lost 8 bases and J lost 2, with 9 bases in between. The CDR3, as DNA: TGTGCCAGTGGTCTGATAAACACTGAAGCTTTCTTT. Its translation: CASGLINTEAFF.

The chain employs TRBV19 and TRBJ1-5; 8 nucleotides align to TRBD1. Germline V gene data show CDR1 as LNHDA and CDR2 as SQIVND (reference sequence). The CDR3 covers 14 residues. Losses at the gene ends were 8 bases for V and 0 bases for J; bases not matched to a gene: 3. The DNA for the CDR3 is TGTGCCAGTTGGACAGGGCATAGCAATCAGCCCCAGCATTTT. Residues: CASWTGHSNQPQHF.

A few counts support this clonotype. The J gene is TRBJ1-1, the V gene TRBV6-5; D uncertain. The V end was cut by 0 bases, the J end by 5 bases, with 7 bases between. CDR3 length: 13 amino acids. The germline V gene encodes CDR1 MNHEY and CDR2 SVGAGI. The CDR3 nucleotides are TGTGCCAGCAGTTACTCGTTGGGGACTGAAGCTTTCTTT. It translates to CASSYSLGTEAFF.

This clonotype was observed once. This chain uses TRBV30 with TRBJ2-7; weak D call: TRBD2 (5 bases). From germline, CDR1 is GTSNPN and CDR2 SVGIG (reference sequence). The CDR3 extends over 13 amino acids. Trimming cost V 2 bases and J 2 bases, with 10 bases left between them. CDR3 DNA: TGTGCCTGGAGTAAAGGGAGAACCTACGAGCAGTACTTC. This encodes CAWSKGRTYEQYF.

This chain uses TRBV5-1 with TRBJ2-3, with 7 bases that match TRBD1. The CDR3 totals 14 residues. V gave up 6 bases and J gave up 2 bases; unmatched junction bases: 6. Germline lookup yields CDR1 SGHRS and CDR2 YFSETQ. DNA for the CDR3: TGCGCCAGCAAAGGGGGCCTTTCCACAGATACGCAGTATTTT. Amino acid sequence: CASKGGLSTDTQYF.

The chain joins TRBV21-1 to TRBJ1-1; the table's D gene call, TRBD1, was not cross checked with the DNA. TRBV21-1 is an annotated pseudogene. CDR3 length: 17 amino acids. The CDR3 spells CASSKVFRGQGDSEAFF. The CDR3, as DNA: TGTGCCAGCAGCAAAGTTTTCCGGGGACAGGGAGATTCTGAAGCTTTCTTT.

This chain joins TRBV19 and TRBJ1-2; 9 nucleotides line up with TRBD1. V lost 5 bases and J lost 8; bases outside the gene matches: 9. Looked up from germline, CDR1 is LNHDA and CDR2 is SQIVND (reference sequence). The CDR3 consists of 14 residues. CDR3 sequence (DNA): TGTGCCAGTAGTCTTGGGGACAGGGTACGGGGCTACACCTTC. Translation: CASSLGDRVRGYTF.

V is TRBV25-1 and J is TRBJ2-5; D possibly uses TRBD1 or TRBD2 (5 bases each). Trimming left V 4 bases short and J 5 bases short, with 11 bases between. Germline CDR1 reads MGHDK; CDR2 reads SYGVNS. This CDR3 has 13 residues. DNA for the CDR3: TGTGCCAGCAGTGTACCGGGACGGGAGACCCAGTACTTC. Amino acid sequence: CASSVPGRETQYF.

This sequence joins TRBV20-1 and TRBJ2-7, with D possibly being TRBD1 (5 bases). Germline V CDR1 and CDR2: DFQATT, SNEGSKA (reference sequence). Trimming shortened V by 1 base and J by 0 bases, and 13 bases separated the two germline ends. The CDR3 is made up of 15 amino acids. CDR3 residues: CSARGPGSDSYEQYF. CDR3 DNA sequence: TGCAGTGCTAGAGGGCCAGGGTCGGACTCCTACGAGCAGTACTTC.

The rearrangement uses TRBV20-1 and TRBJ1-1; 12 bases line up with TRBD1. The germline CDR1 and CDR2 sequences are DFQATT and SNEGSKA (reference sequence). This CDR3 has 15 residues. With 5 bases clipped from V and 3 bases from J, the junction kept 7 bases outside the gene matches. The CDR3: CSARDRGQGYTEAFF. In DNA form, the CDR3 reads TGCAGTGCTCGGGACAGGGGGCAGGGGTACACTGAAGCTTTCTTT.

The chain joins TRBV7-2 to TRBJ1-1, with D perhaps matching TRBD1 (5 bases). CDR3 size: 14 residues. Germline loops: CDR1 SGHTA, CDR2 FQGNSA. The V end lost 5 bases, the J end lost 4 bases, and 14 bases lay between the germline ends. In DNA, the CDR3 is TGTGCCAGCAGCCCGGCAAGGGGTTTCACTGAAGCTTTCTTT. Protein product: CASSPARGFTEAFF.

This clonotype has only a few counts. This sequence joins TRBV27 and TRBJ2-4; 7 nucleotides align to TRBD2. The CDR3 runs to 17 residues. J was trimmed by 3 bases and V by 4 bases; bases with no gene match: 12. From germline, CDR1 is MNHEY and CDR2 SMNVEV (reference sequence). The CDR3 spells CASSSPGGRFGKNIQYF. CDR3 DNA: TGTGCCAGCAGTTCCCCTGGCGGGAGATTTGGCAAAAACATTCAGTACTTC.

The genes are TRBV6-2 or TRBV6-3 and TRBJ2-7, with 8 bases matching TRBD2. Germline trimming cut 0 bases from V and 0 bases from J; bases unmatched to any gene: 10. This CDR3 spans 18 amino acids. Germline assignment: CDR1 MNHEY and CDR2 SVGEGT. The CDR3 protein is CASSYSTGGAPSSYEQYF. The CDR3 DNA reads as TGTGCCAGCAGTTACTCGACCGGGGGGGCCCCAAGCTCCTACGAGCAGTACTTC.

This clonotype was recorded only once. The CDR3 nucleotides read TGTGCCAGCAGCCTCACCACTCGCGGGGGCTACGAGCAGTACTTC. It codes for CASSLTTRGGYEQYF. The chain couples TRBV12-3 or TRBV12-4 to TRBJ2-7; 7 nucleotides agree with TRBD2. Trimming removed 6 bases from V and 3 bases from J; junction bases left unmatched: 11. This CDR3 contains 15 residues.

The rearrangement links TRBV15 to TRBJ1-1, with a weak D call TRBD1 (5 bases). V lost 0 bases to trimming and J lost 1 base, with 12 bases between them. The V gene's germline CDR1 is LNHNV and CDR2 YYDKDF (reference sequence). The CDR3 extends over 16 amino acids. CDR3 nucleotide sequence: TGTGCCACCAGCAGAGATGTAGGACACCAGAACACTGAAGCTTTCTTT. Protein product: CATSRDVGHQNTEAFF.

The gene calls are TRBV6-1 and TRBJ2-3, with 9 bases that match TRBD1. CDR3 length: 17 amino acids. Germline V lookup: CDR1 MNHNS, CDR2 SASEGT. V lost 3 bases and J lost 6; bases outside the gene matches: 13. The CDR3 loop reads CASSDPLAWTGADTQYF. The DNA of the CDR3 is TGTGCCAGCAGTGACCCACTCGCCTGGACAGGGGCTGATACGCAGTATTTT.

Only a few counts were recorded for this clonotype. The chain has TRBV20-1 and TRBJ2-3; 9 nucleotides match TRBD2. V trimming: 1 base; J trimming: 1 base; junction bases outside the gene matches: 12. The CDR3 is 18 amino acids. Germline V CDR1 and CDR2: DFQATT, SNEGSKA (reference sequence). CDR3 in DNA: TGCAGTGCTAGAGGGGTTAGCGGGGGATGGTTTGGCACAGATACGCAGTATTTT. Translation gives CSARGVSGGWFGTDTQYF.

V and J are TRBV6-5 and TRBJ2-7, with a tentative D call TRBD1 (6 bases). Trimming left V 2 bases short and J 9 bases short, with 14 bases between. CDR3 length equals 13 residues. Germline CDR1 reads MNHEY; CDR2 reads SVGAGI. CDR3: CASSYDSGVRQYF. Here the CDR3 DNA reads TGTGCCAGCAGTTACGATTCAGGGGTACGGCAGTACTTC.

This clonotype was detected only a few times. V is TRBV27 and J is TRBJ2-5; maybe TRBD2 (6 bases). V was trimmed by 2 bases and J by 4 bases, leaving 20 bases between them. The CDR3 spans 17 residues. The germline CDR1 and CDR2 sequences are MNHEY and SMNVEV (reference sequence). In DNA, the CDR3 is TGTGCCAGCAGTTTAAGGTCTAGCGCCGGAGGGTCAGAGACCCAGTACTTC. This codes for CASSLRSSAGGSETQYF.

The gene calls are TRBV30 and TRBJ1-1; D perhaps matches TRBD1 (5 bases). The length of the CDR3 is 13 residues. Per the germline V gene, CDR1 is GTSNPN and CDR2 is SVGIG (reference sequence). Trimming left V 4 bases short and J 5 bases short, with 14 bases between. This CDR3 is CAWNSAGGTEAFF. The CDR3 coding sequence is TGTGCCTGGAATTCAGCTGGGGGAACTGAAGCTTTCTTT.

V gene TRBV6-1 combines with J gene TRBJ1-5; D perhaps matches TRBD1 (5 bases). V gave up 0 bases and J gave up 5 bases, with 14 bases separating them. The CDR3 covers 16 residues. CDR1 MNHNS and CDR2 SASEGT come from the germline V gene. The CDR3 loop is CASSEARLTAYQPQHF. DNA for the CDR3: TGTGCCAGCAGTGAAGCAAGATTGACAGCTTATCAGCCCCAGCATTTT.

This clonotype has only one observation. This chain uses TRBV4-2 with TRBJ1-1; 12 positions match TRBD1. The V gene end was trimmed by 0 bases and the J gene end by 11 bases; junction bases not matched to a gene: 7. This CDR3 comprises 15 residues. Germline V gene lookup returns CDR1 LGHNA and CDR2 YNFKEQ. The CDR3, as DNA: TGTGCCAGCAGCCAAGAAGGGGACAGGGGGCCCCGGGCTTTCTTT. Amino acids: CASSQEGDRGPRAFF.

The chain recombines TRBV12-3 or TRBV12-4 with TRBJ2-7; 12 nucleotides align to TRBD2. CDR3 size: 15 residues. Losses at the gene ends were 6 bases for V and 7 bases for J; bases not matched to a gene: 10. CDR3 in amino acids: CASRAQTSGSSEQYF. In DNA, the CDR3 is TGTGCCAGCAGGGCGCAGACTAGCGGGAGTAGTGAGCAGTACTTC.

The sample holds one count of this clonotype. The V and J genes are TRBV6-2 or TRBV6-3 and TRBJ1-1, with D uncertain. The germline V gene has CDR1 MNHEY and CDR2 SVGEGT. This CDR3 contains 13 residues. V lost 6 bases to trimming and J lost 8 bases, with 16 bases between them. The CDR3 coding sequence is TGTGCCAGCAGACTCATTCCGGGAGGGGAAGCTTTCTTT. Protein: CASRLIPGGEAFF.

V usage is TRBV11-3 and J usage is TRBJ2-7; unclear D gene. The CDR3 has 14 amino acids. The V end lost 0 bases, the J end lost 9 bases, and 15 bases lay between the germline ends. Germline CDR1 is SGHNT and CDR2 is YENEEA. Here the CDR3 reads CASSLDSRQATQYF. CDR3 coding DNA: TGTGCCAGCAGCTTAGATTCGCGACAAGCTACGCAGTACTTC.